There are a few counts of the clone carrying this T cell receptor beta chain. Its antigen is unknown. These data originate in a study of regulatory T cells in long-lasting Graves disease. Specified time point: newly diagnosed GD, antithyroid drugs for less than 3 months. Extracted RNA from PBMCs served as the source of the TCR library. Arm-PCR of CDR3 regions with iRepertoire HTBI primers generated TCR beta libraries. One entry per CDR3 protein, called by TCRdb with MiXCR from the multiplex PCR reads. The sample lists hundreds of thousands of distinct CDR3 sequences, around 17% occurring once. Trimming cost V 2 bases and J 6 bases; bases outside gene matches: 8. Germline V gene lookup returns CDR1 MNHNS and CDR2 SASEGT. This CDR3 has 18 residues. Study-wide results and limits: TRBV28, TRBJ1-2 and TRBJ2-5 were favored in persistent disease.

The sample also formed part of further work on T cells in Graves' hyperthyroidism and ophthalmopathy. That investigation notes: Uncontrolled infection, other autoimmune disease, pregnancy and lactation each barred patients from inclusion. The HTBI set primed first-round TCR CDR3 RT-PCR. Within blood appeared most thyroid clonotypes that had expanded above 0.001.

The chain joins TRBV6-1 to TRBJ2-3; 16 positions agree with TRBD2. The sequence was collected from a woman aged 25 to 39 with Graves disease. The material was peripheral blood mononuclear cells (PBMCs), obtained at new diagnosis, from a patient treated with antithyroid drugs. The CDR3 DNA reads as TGTGCCAGCAGTGAATTGGGACTAGCGGGAGGGTCACGGGATACGCAGTATTTT. Translation: CASSELGLAGGSRDTQYF.